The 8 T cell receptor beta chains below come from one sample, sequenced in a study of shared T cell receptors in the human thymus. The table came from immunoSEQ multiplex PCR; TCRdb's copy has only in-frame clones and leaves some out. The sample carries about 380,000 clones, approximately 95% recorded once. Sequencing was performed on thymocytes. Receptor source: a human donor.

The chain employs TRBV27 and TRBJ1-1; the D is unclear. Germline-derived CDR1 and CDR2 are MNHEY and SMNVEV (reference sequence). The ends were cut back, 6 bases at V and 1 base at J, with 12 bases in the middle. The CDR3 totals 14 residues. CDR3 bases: TGTGCCAGCAGCCAGACAAGTACGAACACTGAAGCTTTCTTT. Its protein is CASSQTSTNTEAFF.

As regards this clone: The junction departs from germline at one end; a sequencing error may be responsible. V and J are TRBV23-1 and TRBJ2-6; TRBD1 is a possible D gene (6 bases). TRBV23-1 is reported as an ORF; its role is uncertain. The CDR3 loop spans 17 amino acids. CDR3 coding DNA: TGCGCCAGCAGTCAACCGGGACAACCCTCTGAGGCCAACGTCCTGACTTTC. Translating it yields CASSQPGQPSEANVLTF.

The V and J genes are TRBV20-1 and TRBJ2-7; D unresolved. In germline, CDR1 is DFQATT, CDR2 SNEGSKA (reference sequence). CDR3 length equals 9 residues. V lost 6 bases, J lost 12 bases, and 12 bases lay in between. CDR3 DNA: TGCAGTGCGTCGGGTCCCGGGTACTTC. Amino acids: CSASGPGYF.

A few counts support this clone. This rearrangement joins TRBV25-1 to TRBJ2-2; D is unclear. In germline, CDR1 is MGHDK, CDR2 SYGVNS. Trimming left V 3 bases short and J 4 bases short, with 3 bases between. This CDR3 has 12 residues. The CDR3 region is CASSESTGELFF. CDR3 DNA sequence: TGTGCCAGCAGTGAGAGCACCGGGGAGCTGTTTTTT. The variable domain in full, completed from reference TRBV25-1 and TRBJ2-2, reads EADIYQTPRYLVIGTGKKITLECSQTMGHDKMYWYQQDPGMELHLIHYSYGVNSTEKGDLSSESTVSRIRTEHFPLTLESARPSHTSQYLCASSESTGELFFGEGSRLTVL.

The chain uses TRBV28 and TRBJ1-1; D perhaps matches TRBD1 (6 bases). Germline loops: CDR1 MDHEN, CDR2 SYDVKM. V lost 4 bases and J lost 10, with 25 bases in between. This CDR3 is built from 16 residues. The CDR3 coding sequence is TGTGCCAGCAGTTGCTGTAGTCAGGGGCGTAAGTATGGAGCTTTCTTT. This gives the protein CASSCCSQGRKYGAFF.

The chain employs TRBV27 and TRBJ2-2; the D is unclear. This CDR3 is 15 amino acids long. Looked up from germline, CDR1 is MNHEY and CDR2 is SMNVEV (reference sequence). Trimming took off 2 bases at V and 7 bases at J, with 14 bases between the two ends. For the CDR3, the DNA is TGTGCCAGCAGTTTAGAGGCAATGAGAGGCGGGGAGCTGTTTTTT. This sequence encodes CASSLEAMRGGELFF.

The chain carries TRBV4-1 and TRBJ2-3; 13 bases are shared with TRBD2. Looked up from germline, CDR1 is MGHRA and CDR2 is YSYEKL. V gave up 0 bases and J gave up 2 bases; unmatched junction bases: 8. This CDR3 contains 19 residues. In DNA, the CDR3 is TGCGCCAGCAGCCAAGATCCGACTAGCGGGAGGACTTACACAGATACGCAGTATTTT. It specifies CASSQDPTSGRTYTDTQYF.

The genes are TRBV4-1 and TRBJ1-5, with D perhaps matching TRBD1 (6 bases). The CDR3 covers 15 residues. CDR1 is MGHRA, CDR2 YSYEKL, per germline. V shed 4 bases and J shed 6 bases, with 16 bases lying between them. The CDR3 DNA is TGCGCCAGCAGCCCCGGGGTAGGGGGGCCTCAGCCCCAGCATTTT. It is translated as CASSPGVGGPQPQHF.